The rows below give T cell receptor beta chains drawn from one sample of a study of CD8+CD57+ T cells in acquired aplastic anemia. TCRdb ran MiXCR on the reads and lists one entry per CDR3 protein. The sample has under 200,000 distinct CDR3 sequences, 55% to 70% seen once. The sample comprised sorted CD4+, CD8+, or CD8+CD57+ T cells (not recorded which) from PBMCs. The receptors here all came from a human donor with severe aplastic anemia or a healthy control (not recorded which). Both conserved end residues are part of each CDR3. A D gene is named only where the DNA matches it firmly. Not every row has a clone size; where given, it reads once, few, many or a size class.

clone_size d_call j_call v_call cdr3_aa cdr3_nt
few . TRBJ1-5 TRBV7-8 CASSLDNQPQHF TGTGCCAGCAGCTTAGACAATCAGCCCCAGCATTTT
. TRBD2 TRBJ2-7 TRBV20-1 CSARGTSGSPYEQYF TGCAGTGCTAGGGGGACTAGCGGGAGTCCCTACGAGCAGTACTTC
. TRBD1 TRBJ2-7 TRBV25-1 CASSQEGGQTYEQYF TGTGCCAGCAGCCAAGAAGGGGGACAGACCTACGAGCAGTACTTC
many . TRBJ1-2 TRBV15 CATSREWGQSYGYTF TGTGCCACCAGCAGAGAGTGGGGGCAGAGCTATGGCTACACCTTC
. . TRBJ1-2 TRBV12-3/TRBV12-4 CASSFGGHSGDYGYTF TGTGCCAGCAGTTTTGGCGGGCACAGTGGGGACTATGGCTACACCTTC
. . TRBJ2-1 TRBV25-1 CASSVDRDGNNEQFF TGTGCCAGCAGTGTGGACCGGGACGGGAACAATGAGCAGTTCTTC
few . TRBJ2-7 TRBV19 CASSPGTASYEQYF TGTGCCAGTAGCCCTGGGACGGCTTCCTACGAGCAGTACTTC
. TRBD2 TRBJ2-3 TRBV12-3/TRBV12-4 CASRDRGVDTQYF TGTGCCAGCAGAGACCGGGGGGTTGATACGCAGTATTTT
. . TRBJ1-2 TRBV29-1 CSVEDRKPPGSGPYGYTF TGCAGCGTTGAAGATCGGAAGCCTCCGGGTTCTGGACCTTATGGCTACACCTTC
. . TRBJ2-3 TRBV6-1 CASSPTGARTVTQYF TGTGCCAGCAGTCCCACCGGGGCGCGCACAGTTACGCAGTATTTT
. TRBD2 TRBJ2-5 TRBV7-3 CASSLNGGLAGGDTEETQYF TGTGCCAGCAGCTTAAATGGCGGACTAGCGGGGGGCGATACCGAAGAGACCCAGTACTTC
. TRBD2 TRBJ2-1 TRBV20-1 CSARQFGTSSYNEQFF TGCAGTGCTAGACAATTCGGGACTAGCAGCTACAATGAGCAGTTCTTC
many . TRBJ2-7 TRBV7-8 CASRGGDAYEQYF TGTGCCAGCAGGGGCGGGGACGCCTACGAGCAGTACTTC
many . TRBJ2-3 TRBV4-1 CASSQDPPGHITDTQYF TGCGCCAGCAGCCAAGACCCCCCGGGACACATCACAGATACGCAGTATTTT
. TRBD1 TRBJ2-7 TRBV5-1 CASSLGTVAEQYF TGTGCCAGCAGCCTCGGGACAGTAGCCGAGCAGTACTTC
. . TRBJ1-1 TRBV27 CASRPGRNTEAFF TGTGCCAGCAGGCCCGGGAGGAACACTGAAGCTTTCTTT
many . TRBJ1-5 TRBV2 CASSELGVLSNQPQHF TGTGCCAGCAGTGAACTGGGGGTCTTAAGCAATCAGCCCCAGCATTTT